This T cell receptor (beta chain) was recovered during a study of response to subunit inactivated influenza vaccine. Study-wide points: Authors suggested that a seasonal influenza vaccination recruits few new T cells each time.

There are 15 residues in the CDR3. V gave up 1 base and J gave up 4 bases; unmatched junction bases: 8. Germline V gives CDR1 DFQATT, CDR2 SNEGSKA (reference sequence). This clonotype was counted a single time. Its cognate antigen is unknown. The CDR3 carries no conserved terminal phenylalanine or tryptophan, so it likely arises from a read error. Via MiXCR, TCRdb re-called the RT-PCR reads, giving one row per CDR3 protein. The profile covers about 700,000 distinct CDR3 sequences, with more than 11% appearing a single time and 5.5% to 8% taken by the ten largest. Source: PBMCs from blood, taken about 14 days before vaccination. This chain joins TRBV20-1 and TRBJ2-5; the match to TRBD1 covers 8 bases. The sequence was collected from a man in his fifties or sixties who received an inactivated influenza vaccine. CDR3 region: CSARGTGRVGETQYL. The CDR3 DNA follows: TGCAGTGCTAGAGGGACAGGGCGGGTAGGAGAGACCCAGTACTTA.